The 23 T cell receptor beta chains presented below share a single source sample, sequenced in a study of T cell responses to AZD1222 COVID-19 vaccine. TCRdb's table, derived via immunoSEQ multiplex PCR, lists solely in-frame clones and lacks some. The repertoire holds roughly 93,000 clones, approximately 87% seen once, with 20% to 30% in the top ten. Sequences were derived from peripheral blood, sampled on day 0 of AZD1222 vaccination. All receptors derive from an adult in good health.

A remark on this clone: The sample holds other DNA sequences that translate to the same CDR3. The V gene is TRBV5-4, the J gene TRBJ2-3; 11 bases are shared with TRBD2. The germline CDR1 and CDR2 sequences are SGHNT and YYREEE (reference sequence). The CDR3 consists of 15 residues. With V trimmed by 4 bases and J by 3 bases, 4 bases remained unmatched. CDR3 sequence (DNA): TGTGCCAGCAGCCCCGGACTAGCGGGTACAGATACGCAGTATTTT. Protein sequence: CASSPGLAGTDTQYF.

The V and J genes are TRBV10-3 and TRBJ2-7; 12 bases are a match to TRBD2. The trim removed 3 bases at V and 7 bases at J, leaving 4 bases unmatched. Looked up from germline, CDR1 is ENHRY and CDR2 is SYGVKD. The CDR3 has 14 residues. The CDR3 nucleotides are TGTGCCATCAGTGATCTAGCGGGGGGGTTTGAGCAGTACTTC. It codes for CAISDLAGGFEQYF.

The rearrangement uses TRBV27 and TRBJ2-3, with D possibly being TRBD2 (6 bases). Trimming removed 6 bases at V and 5 bases at J, with 24 bases between. This CDR3 has 17 amino acids. Germline V gene lookup returns CDR1 MNHEY and CDR2 SMNVEV (reference sequence). The CDR3 DNA reads TGTGCCAGCAGAAGGGAGGTGAGGGCGCGAATAGGAGATACGCAGTATTTT. Translation: CASRREVRARIGDTQYF.

The rearrangement joins TRBV2 to TRBJ2-2; 8 nucleotides align to TRBD1. Germline CDR1 reads SNHLY; CDR2 reads FYNNEI. Unmatched junction bases numbered 7, after V lost 6 bases and J lost 4 bases. The CDR3 contains 15 residues. CDR3 sequence: CASRADRGFTGELFF. CDR3 coding DNA: TGTGCCAGCAGAGCAGACAGGGGATTCACCGGGGAGCTGTTTTTT.

The V and J genes are TRBV9 and TRBJ1-3; no clear D gene. The CDR3 totals 16 residues. The germline gives CDR1 SGDLS, CDR2 YYNGEE. Trimming stripped 4 bases from V and 0 bases from J, with 14 bases between. The CDR3 loop reads CASSPRGPLSGNTIYF. In nucleotides, the CDR3 is TGTGCCAGCAGCCCCCGAGGTCCCCTCTCTGGAAACACCATATATTTT.

The J gene is TRBJ2-7, the V gene TRBV29-1, with D hard to call. This CDR3 has 13 amino acids. V was pared by 4 bases and J by 5 bases, with 15 bases between. Germline V gene data show CDR1 as SQVTM and CDR2 as ANQGSEA. The CDR3 DNA reads as TGCAGCGTTGTTTGGTCCCCTGGGAACGAGCAGTACTTC. Amino acid sequence: CSVVWSPGNEQYF.

This clone was observed a few times. V is TRBV18 and J is TRBJ2-7; perhaps D is TRBD1 or TRBD2 (5 bases each). CDR3 size: 14 residues. CDR1 is KGHSH, CDR2 LQKENI, per germline. V gave up 3 bases and J gave up 0 bases, with 9 bases separating them. CDR3 in DNA: TGTGCCAGCTCACCCGGGACCGCCTCCTACGAGCAGTACTTC. As protein: CASSPGTASYEQYF. Variable domain in full (rest from reference TRBV18 and TRBJ2-7): NAGVMQNPRHLVRRRGQEARLRCSPMKGHSHVYWYRQLPEEGLKFMVYLQKENIIDESGMPKERFSAEFPKEGPSILRIQQVVRGDSAAYFCASSPGTASYEQYFGPGTRLTVT.

The V call is TRBV9, the J call TRBJ2-1; 10 nucleotides agree with TRBD2. In germline, CDR1 is SGDLS, CDR2 YYNGEE. The CDR3 loop spans 16 amino acids. With V trimmed by 1 base and J by 8 bases, 9 bases remained unmatched. Here the CDR3 reads CASSVTSGKYMDEQFF. CDR3 DNA: TGTGCCAGCAGCGTAACTAGCGGGAAATATATGGATGAGCAGTTCTTC.

V gene TRBV15 combines with J gene TRBJ1-1; D is uncertain. From germline, CDR1 is LNHNV and CDR2 YYDKDF (reference sequence). V lost 0 bases to trimming and J lost 1 base, with 9 bases between them. CDR3 length: 15 residues. The DNA of the CDR3 is TGTGCCACCAGCAGAGATGGAAGGTCGAACACTGAAGCTTTCTTT. This sequence encodes CATSRDGRSNTEAFF.

The chain couples TRBV7-3 to TRBJ1-2; D call uncertain. Germline CDR1 SGHTA, CDR2 FQGTGA. V gave up 1 base and J gave up 6 bases, with 21 bases separating them. CDR3 size: 17 residues. The CDR3 coding sequence is TGTGCCAGCAGCTTAAAAGTCGGCAGAATTACCCTAAATGGCTACACCTTC. Amino acid sequence: CASSLKVGRITLNGYTF. The entire variable domain, with the rest obtained from reference TRBV7-3 and TRBJ1-2, is as follows: GAGVSQTPSNKVTEKGKYVELRCDPISGHTALYWYRQSLGQGPEFLIYFQGTGAADDSGLPNDRFFAVRPEGSVSTLKIQRTERGDSAVYLCASSLKVGRITLNGYTFGSGTRLTVV.

This chain joins TRBV7-2 and TRBJ2-1; 7 positions agree with TRBD1. The V and J ends lost 1 base and 4 bases, in that order; junction bases with no gene match: 10. Germline V gene lookup returns CDR1 SGHTA and CDR2 FQGNSA. This CDR3 is 17 amino acids long. The CDR3 region has the DNA TGTGCCAGCAGCTTAGGAGGGACAGATAGACTATACAATGAGCAGTTCTTC. Its translation: CASSLGGTDRLYNEQFF.

The chain recombines TRBV28 with TRBJ2-7; 12 bases line up with TRBD1. Germline CDR1 MDHEN, CDR2 SYDVKM. With V trimmed by 4 bases and J by 6 bases, 4 bases remained unmatched. This CDR3 contains 14 residues. The DNA for the CDR3 is TGTGCCAGCAGTTCCGGGACAGGGGGCGCCGAGCAGTACTTC. It codes for CASSSGTGGAEQYF.

This chain connects TRBV18 to TRBJ2-7; TRBD1 matches at 8 bases. V gave up 6 bases and J gave up 4 bases; unmatched junction bases: 11. Germline CDR1 is KGHSH and CDR2 is LQKENI. This CDR3 contains 15 residues. This chain's CDR3 is CASSLLPGGEYEQYF. Written as DNA, the CDR3 is TGTGCCAGCTCTCTACTCCCAGGGGGCGAGTACGAGCAGTACTTC.

This sequence joins TRBV6-5 and TRBJ2-5, with D possibly being TRBD2 (6 bases). Germline CDR1 reads MNHEY; CDR2 reads SVGAGI. Trimming left V 6 bases short and J 6 bases short, with 14 bases between. The CDR3 has 13 amino acids. CDR3 sequence (DNA): TGTGCCAGCAGGGGGGGAGGTGAAAAGACCCAGTACTTC. Its translation: CASRGGGEKTQYF.

The chain uses TRBV27 and TRBJ1-2; D gene uncertain. From germline, CDR1 is MNHEY and CDR2 SMNVEV (reference sequence). V was shortened by 5 bases and J by 4 bases, with 14 bases between the two germline ends. The CDR3 spans 14 residues. The CDR3 sequence is CASSKNLGIYGYTF. The CDR3 nucleotides are TGTGCCAGCAGTAAAAACCTTGGGATCTATGGCTACACCTTC.

The V and J genes are TRBV6-1 and TRBJ1-6; TRBD1 matches at 8 bases. The CDR3 runs 15 residues. Germline CDR1 MNHNS, CDR2 SASEGT. Unmatched junction bases numbered 7, after V lost 2 bases and J lost 10 bases. This CDR3 is CASSEWQGADSPLHF. Written as DNA, the CDR3 is TGTGCCAGCAGTGAATGGCAGGGGGCTGACTCACCCCTCCACTTT.

The chain is built from TRBV5-8 and TRBJ2-7; 10 bases match TRBD1. The CDR3 covers 15 residues. The J segment lost 6 bases and the V segment lost 0 bases, leaving 6 bases of the junction unmatched. The germline CDR1 and CDR2 sequences are SGHTS and YDEGEE. CDR3: CASSLGDRGPGEQYF. CDR3 nucleotides: TGTGCCAGCAGCTTGGGTGACAGGGGGCCGGGCGAGCAGTACTTC. Using reference TRBV5-8 and TRBJ2-7 for the parts outside the CDR3, the full variable domain is EAGVTQSPTHLIKTRGQQATLRCSPISGHTSVYWYQQALGLGLQFLLWYDEGEERNRGNFPPRFSGRQFPNYSSELNVNALELEDSALYLCASSLGDRGPGEQYFGPGTRLTVT.

V is TRBV6-5 and J is TRBJ2-7; D is perhaps TRBD1 or TRBD2 (5 bases each). This CDR3 region has 15 residues. Germline-derived CDR1 and CDR2 are MNHEY and SVGAGI. CDR3: CATLRKGTPSYEQYF. The CDR3 region has the DNA TGTGCTACCCTCCGGAAAGGGACCCCATCCTACGAGCAGTACTTC.

The chain couples TRBV5-6 to TRBJ2-1, with D tentatively TRBD1 (5 bases). This CDR3 spans 18 amino acids. V gave up 2 bases and J gave up 6 bases, with 24 bases separating them. The germline gives CDR1 SGHDT, CDR2 YYEEEE. CDR3 region: CASSFADSNYLKFNEQFF. In DNA form, the CDR3 reads TGTGCCAGCAGCTTCGCAGACAGCAACTACCTTAAATTCAATGAGCAGTTCTTC.

This chain joins TRBV19 and TRBJ2-7; D is undetermined. V was shortened by 0 bases and J by 2 bases, with 8 bases between the two germline ends. The CDR3 runs 14 residues. Germline V gene sequence: CDR1 LNHDA, CDR2 SQIVND (reference sequence). This CDR3 is CASSIEGLPYEQYF. The CDR3, as DNA: TGTGCCAGTAGTATAGAGGGTTTGCCCTACGAGCAGTACTTC. The entire variable domain, with the rest obtained from reference TRBV19 and TRBJ2-7, is as follows: DGGITQSPKYLFRKEGQNVTLSCEQNLNHDAMYWYRQDPGQGLRLIYYSQIVNDFQKGDIAEGYSVSREKKESFPLTVTSAQKNPTAFYLCASSIEGLPYEQYFGPGTRLTVT.

The rearrangement links TRBV11-1 to TRBJ1-1; D gene unclear. Trimming took off 0 bases at V and 5 bases at J, with 10 bases between the two ends. The CDR3 has 14 residues. Germline CDR1 SGHAT, CDR2 FQDESV (reference sequence). In DNA, the CDR3 is TGTGCCAGCAGCTTAGCTATTGAAGGGACTGAAGCTTTCTTT. Amino acid sequence: CASSLAIEGTEAFF.

The rearrangement links TRBV19 to TRBJ1-1, with 8 bases lining up with TRBD1. V shed 0 bases, J shed 4 bases, and the junction held 4 bases outside the gene matches. Germline CDR1 is LNHDA and CDR2 is SQIVND (reference sequence). The CDR3 spans 15 residues. The CDR3 region is CASSIDRGPSTEAFF. CDR3 nucleotides: TGTGCCAGTAGTATAGACAGGGGGCCGAGCACTGAAGCTTTCTTT.

The chain employs TRBV18 and TRBJ1-2; the match to TRBD1 covers 8 bases. Germline assignment: CDR1 KGHSH and CDR2 LQKENI. Trimming took 6 bases from V and 8 from J; bases not matched to a gene: 5. The CDR3 is 12 residues long. The CDR3 region is CASSQGAEGYTF. CDR3 nucleotides: TGTGCCAGCTCGCAGGGGGCGGAAGGCTACACCTTC.